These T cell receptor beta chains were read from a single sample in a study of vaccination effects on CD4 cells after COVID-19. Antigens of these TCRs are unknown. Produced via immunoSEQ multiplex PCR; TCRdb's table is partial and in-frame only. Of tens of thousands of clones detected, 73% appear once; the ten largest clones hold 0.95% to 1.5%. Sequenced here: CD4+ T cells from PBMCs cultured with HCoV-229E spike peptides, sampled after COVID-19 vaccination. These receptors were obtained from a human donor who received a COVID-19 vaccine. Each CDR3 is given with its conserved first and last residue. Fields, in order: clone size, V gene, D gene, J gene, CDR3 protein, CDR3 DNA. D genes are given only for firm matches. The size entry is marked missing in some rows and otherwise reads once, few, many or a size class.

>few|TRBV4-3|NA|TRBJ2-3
CASSQDSGVTSTDTQYF
TGCGCCAGCAGCCAAGATTCCGGGGTTACTAGCACAGATACGCAGTATTTT
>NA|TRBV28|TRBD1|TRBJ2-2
CASSTPGQGITGELFF
TGTGCCAGCAGTACACCGGGACAGGGGATCACCGGGGAGCTGTTTTTT
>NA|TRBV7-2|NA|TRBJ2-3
CASSLASGRGDTQYF
TGTGCCAGCAGCTTAGCGTCCGGGCGGGGAGATACGCAGTATTTT
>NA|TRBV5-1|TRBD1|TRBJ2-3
CASSPTGWATDTQYF
TGCGCCAGCAGCCCGACAGGGTGGGCCACAGATACGCAGTATTTT
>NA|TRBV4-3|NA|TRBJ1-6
CASSQDLGFSPLHF
TGCGCCAGCAGCCAAGATCTGGGGTTTTCACCCCTCCACTTT
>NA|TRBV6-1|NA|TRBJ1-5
CASCDVGQGNNQPQHF
TGTGCCAGCTGTGACGTCGGTCAGGGGAACAATCAGCCCCAGCATTTT
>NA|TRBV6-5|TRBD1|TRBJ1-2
CASNTGGDYGYTF
TGTGCCAGCAATACAGGGGGTGACTATGGCTACACCTTC
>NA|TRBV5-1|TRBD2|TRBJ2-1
CASSQLAGGGNEQFF
TGCGCCAGCAGCCAACTAGCGGGGGGAGGCAATGAGCAGTTCTTC
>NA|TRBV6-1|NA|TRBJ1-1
CASSELDRNTEAFF
TGTGCCAGCAGTGAATTAGACAGGAACACTGAAGCTTTCTTT
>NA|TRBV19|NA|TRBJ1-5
CASMVGTNQPQHF
TGTGCCAGTATGGTGGGGACCAATCAGCCCCAGCATTTT
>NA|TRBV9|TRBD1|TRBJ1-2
CASSVIEGALGYTF
TGTGCCAGCAGCGTAATCGAGGGGGCTCTTGGCTACACCTTC
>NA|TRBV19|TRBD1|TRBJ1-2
CASNKGTGWYGYTF
TGTGCCAGTAACAAGGGGACAGGGTGGTATGGCTACACCTTC
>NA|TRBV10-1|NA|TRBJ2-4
CASIPLRAKNIQYF
TGCGCCAGCATCCCCCTGAGGGCCAAAAACATTCAGTACTTC
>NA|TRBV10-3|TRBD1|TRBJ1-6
CAISGAGGAGYNSPLHF
TGTGCCATCAGTGGGGCAGGGGGCGCGGGGTATAATTCACCCCTCCACTTT
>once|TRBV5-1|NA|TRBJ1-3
CASSLAMSGNTIYF
TGCGCCAGCAGCTTGGCTATGTCCGGAAACACCATATATTTT
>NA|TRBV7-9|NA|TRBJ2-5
CASSLKGGQIQETQYF
TGTGCCAGCAGCCTAAAGGGGGGGCAGATCCAAGAGACCCAGTACTTC
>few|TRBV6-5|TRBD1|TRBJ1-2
CASSYAWTGGAYGYTF
TGTGCCAGCAGTTACGCTTGGACAGGGGGCGCCTATGGCTACACCTTC
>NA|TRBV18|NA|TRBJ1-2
CASSPYLSEDGYTF
TGTGCCAGCTCACCTTACTTGTCAGAGGATGGCTACACCTTC
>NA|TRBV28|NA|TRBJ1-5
CASSRTNQPQHF
TGTGCCAGCAGTCGGACGAATCAGCCCCAGCATTTT
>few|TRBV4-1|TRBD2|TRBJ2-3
CASSPLQAGTSARDTQYF
TGCGCCAGCAGCCCGTTACAGGCCGGGACTAGCGCGAGAGATACGCAGTATTTT
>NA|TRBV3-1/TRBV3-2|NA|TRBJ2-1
CASSQDLGTVYNEQFF
TGTGCCAGCAGCCAAGATTTAGGGACCGTATACAATGAGCAGTTCTTC
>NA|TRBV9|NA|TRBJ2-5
CASSPNTGTQYF
TGTGCCAGCAGTCCGAACACCGGGACCCAGTACTTC
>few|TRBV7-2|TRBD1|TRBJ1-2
CASRRQGANYGYTF
TGTGCCAGCCGTAGACAGGGGGCTAACTATGGCTACACCTTC
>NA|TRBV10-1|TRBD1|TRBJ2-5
CASSETGTGQETQYF
TGCGCCAGCAGTGAGACCGGGACAGGGCAAGAGACCCAGTACTTC
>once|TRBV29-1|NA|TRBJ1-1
CSVLKTQAFF
TGCAGCGTTCTCAAAACGCAGGCTTTCTTT
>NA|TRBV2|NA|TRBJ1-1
CAGDAGRGTEAFF
TGTGCCGGGGATGCGGGCAGGGGCACTGAAGCTTTCTTT
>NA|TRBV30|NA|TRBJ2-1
CAWSSVSNNEQFF
TGTGCCTGGAGTTCGGTGAGCAACAATGAGCAGTTCTTC
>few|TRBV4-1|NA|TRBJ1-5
CASSQALGSLRDQPQHF
TGCGCCAGCAGCCAAGCCCTCGGGAGTCTTCGGGATCAGCCCCAGCATTTT